The sequence of this TCR beta chain was determined in a study of shared clonotypes between healthy human individuals. Deep was the level at which the assay was run. Clones were read by immunoSEQ multiplex PCR, and TCRdb kept only the in-frame ones, dropping some. The profile shows some 2,000,000 clones, approximately 94% of them singletons. Subsets obtained from CD4+ cells comprised CD45RA+ naive and CD45RA-negative memory cells. Trimming stripped 1 base from V and 5 bases from J, with 6 bases between. The CDR3 loop spans 12 amino acids. CDR1 is MNHEY, CDR2 SMNVEV, per germline (reference sequence). Notes on this clone: Antigen: not known.

Findings of the study overall: Despite large depth, rarefaction showed incomplete sorted-subset sequencing. Tissue TCR repertoires likely differ from these blood-only repertoires.

The specimen was naive CD4+ T cells sorted from blood. Subset here: CD45RA+ positively selected. This receptor was taken from a man aged 18 to 29 in good health. The chain is built from TRBV27 and TRBJ2-7; D is undetermined. The CDR3 spells CASSLWVHEQYF. DNA of the CDR3: TGTGCCAGCAGTTTATGGGTACACGAGCAGTACTTC.